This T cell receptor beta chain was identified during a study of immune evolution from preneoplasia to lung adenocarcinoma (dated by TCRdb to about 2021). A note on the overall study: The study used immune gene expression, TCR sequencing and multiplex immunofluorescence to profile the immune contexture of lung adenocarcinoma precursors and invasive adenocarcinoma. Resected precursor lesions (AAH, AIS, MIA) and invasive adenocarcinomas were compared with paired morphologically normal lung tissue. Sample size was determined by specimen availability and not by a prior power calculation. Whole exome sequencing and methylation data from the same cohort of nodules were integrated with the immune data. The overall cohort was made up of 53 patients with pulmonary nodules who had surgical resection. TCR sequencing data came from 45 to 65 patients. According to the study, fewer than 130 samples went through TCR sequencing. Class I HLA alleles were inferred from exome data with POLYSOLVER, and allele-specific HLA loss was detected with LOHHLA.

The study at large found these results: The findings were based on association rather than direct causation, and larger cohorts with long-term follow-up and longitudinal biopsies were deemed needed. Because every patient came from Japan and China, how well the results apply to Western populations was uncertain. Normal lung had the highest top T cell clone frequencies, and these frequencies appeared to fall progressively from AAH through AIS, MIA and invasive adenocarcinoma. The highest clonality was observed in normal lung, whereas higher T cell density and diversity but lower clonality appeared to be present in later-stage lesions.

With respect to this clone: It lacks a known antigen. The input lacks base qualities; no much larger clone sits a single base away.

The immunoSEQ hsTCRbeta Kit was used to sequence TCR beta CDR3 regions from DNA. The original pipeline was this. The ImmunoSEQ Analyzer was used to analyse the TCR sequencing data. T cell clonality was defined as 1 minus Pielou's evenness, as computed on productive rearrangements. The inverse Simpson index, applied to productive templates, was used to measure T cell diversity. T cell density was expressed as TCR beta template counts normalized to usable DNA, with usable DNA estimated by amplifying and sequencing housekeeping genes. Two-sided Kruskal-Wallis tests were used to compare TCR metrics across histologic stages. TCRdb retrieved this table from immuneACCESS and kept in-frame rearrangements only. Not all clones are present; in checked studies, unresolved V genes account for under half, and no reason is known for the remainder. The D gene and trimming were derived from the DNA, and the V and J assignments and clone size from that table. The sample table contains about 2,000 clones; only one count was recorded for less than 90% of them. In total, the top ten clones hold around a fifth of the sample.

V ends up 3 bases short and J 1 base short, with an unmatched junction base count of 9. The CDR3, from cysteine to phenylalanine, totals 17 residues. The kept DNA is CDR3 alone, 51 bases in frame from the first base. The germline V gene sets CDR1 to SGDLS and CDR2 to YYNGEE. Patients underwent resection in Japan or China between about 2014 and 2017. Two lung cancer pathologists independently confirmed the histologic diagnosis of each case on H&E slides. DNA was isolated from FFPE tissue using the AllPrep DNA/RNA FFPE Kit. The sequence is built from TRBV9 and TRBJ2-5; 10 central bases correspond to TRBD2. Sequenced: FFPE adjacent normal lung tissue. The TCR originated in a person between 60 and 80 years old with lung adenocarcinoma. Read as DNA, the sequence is TGTGCCAGCAGCGCTCTACCAGGACTAGCGGCCCAAGAGACCCAGTACTTC. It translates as CASSALPGLAAQETQYF.